Listed below are T cell receptor beta chains from one sample, sequenced in a study of regulatory T cells in long-lasting Graves disease. Via MiXCR, TCRdb re-called the multiplex PCR reads, giving one row per CDR3 protein. The sample holds a few hundred thousand distinct CDR3 sequences, less than 25% seen once. Sequenced material: peripheral blood mononuclear cells (PBMCs), taken when the disease was refractory, from a patient treated with antithyroid drugs. These receptors all come from a female donor with Graves disease. CDR3s include the opening cysteine and the closing phenylalanine or tryptophan. Fields, in order: clone size, V gene, D gene, J gene, CDR3 protein, CDR3 DNA. D genes are given only for firm matches. A row's size may be missing; if present it is once, few, many or a size class.

>.|TRBV18|TRBD1|TRBJ2-2
CASSEQTGATGELFF
TGTGCCAGCTCAGAACAGACAGGGGCCACCGGGGAGCTGTTTTTT
>.|TRBV29-1|TRBD1|TRBJ2-7
CSVSWDRGNEQYF
TGCAGCGTGTCCTGGGACAGGGGCAACGAGCAGTACTTC
>many|TRBV13|.|TRBJ2-5
CASSLNRDWETQYF
TGTGCCAGCAGCTTAAATCGGGACTGGGAGACCCAGTACTTC
>many|TRBV5-1|.|TRBJ2-7
CASSLEGMGNYEQYF
TGCGCCAGCAGCTTGGAAGGGATGGGCAACTACGAGCAGTACTTC
>few|TRBV6-2/TRBV6-3|TRBD1|TRBJ1-3
CASSYTGQGYSGNTIYF
TGTGCCAGCAGTTACACGGGACAGGGGTACTCTGGAAACACCATATATTTT
>many|TRBV15|.|TRBJ1-1
CATSRDSAGGTEAFF
TGTGCCACCAGCAGAGATTCCGCGGGGGGCACTGAAGCTTTCTTT
>many|TRBV7-2|.|TRBJ1-1
CASSTLQGTAFF
TGTGCCAGCAGCACCTTGCAGGGGACCGCTTTCTTT
>.|TRBV12-3/TRBV12-4|TRBD2|TRBJ2-7
CASRPGTSGAYEQYF
TGTGCCAGCAGGCCCGGGACTAGCGGAGCCTACGAGCAGTACTTC
>many|TRBV20-1|TRBD1|TRBJ1-1
CSASGTGEAFF
TGCAGTGCTTCCGGGACAGGGGAAGCTTTCTTT
>few|TRBV25-1|TRBD1|TRBJ2-2
CASRTGYPGELFF
TGTGCCAGCAGGACAGGGTACCCCGGGGAGCTGTTTTTT
>.|TRBV5-1|TRBD2|TRBJ2-7
CASSSGLAGVTYEQYF
TGCGCCAGCAGCTCGGGACTAGCGGGAGTTACCTACGAGCAGTACTTC
>many|TRBV20-1|TRBD1|TRBJ2-5
CSASMRGRETQYF
TGCAGTGCTAGTATGAGGGGGCGAGAGACCCAGTACTTC
>.|TRBV28|.|TRBJ2-6
CASNPTGSGANVLTF
TGTGCCAGCAACCCAACAGGGTCTGGGGCCAACGTCCTGACTTTC
>.|TRBV6-2/TRBV6-3|.|TRBJ1-1
CASSYVGRAGTEAFF
TGTGCCAGCAGTTACGTGGGCAGGGCCGGCACTGAAGCTTTCTTT
>many|TRBV2|TRBD2|TRBJ2-5
CATLGGEETQYF
TGTGCCACCCTCGGGGGGGAGGAGACCCAGTACTTC
>few|TRBV3-1|TRBD1|TRBJ1-1
CASSPTGGYAEAFF
TGTGCCAGCAGCCCAACAGGGGGTTACGCTGAAGCTTTCTTT
>once|TRBV7-2|TRBD2|TRBJ2-7
CASSLTSDDSYEQCF
TGTGCCAGCAGCTTAACTAGCGACGACTCCTACGAGCAGTGCTTC
>many|TRBV28|TRBD1|TRBJ1-2
CASSGTGRYGYTF
TGTGCCAGCAGTGGGACAGGGCGCTATGGCTACACCTTC
>few|TRBV5-8|.|TRBJ2-3
CASSLADTQYF
TGTGCCAGCAGCTTAGCAGATACGCAGTATTTT
>many|TRBV5-1|.|TRBJ1-2
CASSDPPAQYGYTF
TGCGCCAGCAGCGATCCCCCCGCACAATATGGCTACACCTTC
>many|TRBV3-1|.|TRBJ1-4
CASSQETGHEKLFF
TGTGCCAGCAGCCAAGAGACAGGCCATGAAAAACTGTTTTTT
>.|TRBV6-2/TRBV6-3|.|TRBJ2-5
CASSSLLARLVETQYF
TGTGCCAGCAGTTCTCTTCTAGCTAGGTTGGTAGAGACCCAGTACTTC
>many|TRBV2|.|TRBJ1-2
CASRGPTGPNYGYTF
TGTGCCAGCAGGGGACCTACGGGCCCCAACTATGGCTACACCTTC
>.|TRBV6-5|TRBD1|TRBJ1-4
CASSSGQTTTNEKLFF
TGTGCCAGCAGTTCGGGACAGACTACAACTAATGAAAAACTGTTTTTT
>few|TRBV19|.|TRBJ1-1
CASSIDRYPPRNTEAFF
TGTGCCAGTAGTATAGATCGGTATCCTCCCCGGAACACTGAAGCTTTCTTT
>many|TRBV9|.|TRBJ1-4
CASSLAGREDEKLFF
TGTGCCAGCAGCCTAGCGGGTAGGGAGGATGAAAAACTGTTTTTT
>many|TRBV18|TRBD1|TRBJ1-2
CASSGQEIYGYTF
TGTGCCAGCTCAGGACAGGAGATCTATGGCTACACCTTC
>many|TRBV2|.|TRBJ1-6
CASNSPQGQNSPLHF
TGTGCCAGCAATTCCCCCCAGGGTCAGAATTCACCCCTCCACTTT
>many|TRBV6-1|TRBD1|TRBJ1-1
CASRTGTGNTEAFF
TGTGCCAGCAGAACTGGGACAGGTAACACTGAAGCTTTCTTT
>.|TRBV20-1|TRBD2|TRBJ2-7
CSARVRGGTSGRIDEQYF
TGCAGTGCTAGAGTCAGAGGGGGGACTAGCGGGAGGATCGACGAGCAGTACTTC
>many|TRBV6-1|.|TRBJ2-5
CASTRLSVVGARETQYF
TGTGCCAGCACCCGACTAAGTGTGGTTGGCGCCAGAGAGACCCAGTACTTC
>.|TRBV10-3|.|TRBJ2-5
CAISEVMGAQETQYF
TGTGCCATCAGTGAAGTAATGGGGGCTCAAGAGACCCAGTACTTC